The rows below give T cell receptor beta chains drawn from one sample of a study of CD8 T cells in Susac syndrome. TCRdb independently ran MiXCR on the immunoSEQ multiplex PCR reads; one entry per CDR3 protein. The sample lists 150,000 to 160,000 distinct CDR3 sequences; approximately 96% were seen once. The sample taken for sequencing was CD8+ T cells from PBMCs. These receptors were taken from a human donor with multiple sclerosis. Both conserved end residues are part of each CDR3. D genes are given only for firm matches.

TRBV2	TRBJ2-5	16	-	CASSDTTGTFTQTQYF
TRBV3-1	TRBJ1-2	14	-	CASSPFHAGSGYTF
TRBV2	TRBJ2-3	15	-	CASSESPDYTDTQYF
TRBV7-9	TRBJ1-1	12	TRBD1	CASRPGTGEAFF
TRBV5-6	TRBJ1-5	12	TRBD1	CASSRGPQPQHF
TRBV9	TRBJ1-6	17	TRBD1	CASSVAPSGQVLSPLHF
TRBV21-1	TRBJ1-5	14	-	CASTGTGGAQPQHF
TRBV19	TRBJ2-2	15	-	CASSLRGVDTGELFF
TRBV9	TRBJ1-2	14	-	CASSVNTATYGYTF
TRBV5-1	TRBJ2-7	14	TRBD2	CASSLRGEPYEQYF